Each of the 6 T cell receptor beta chains below was sequenced from the same sample in a study of blood T cell repertoires in COVID-19. Data came from immunoSEQ multiplex PCR; TCRdb stores just in-frame clones and leaves some out. Of some 260,000 clones in the sample, about 86% were seen once. The sample consisted of PBMCs or T cells enriched from blood (not recorded which). The source is a man aged 30 to 39 with acute COVID-19.

Only a few counts were recorded for this clone. The rearrangement links TRBV7-8 to TRBJ1-5; D unresolved. V shed 5 bases and J shed 4 bases, with 15 bases lying between them. The CDR3 totals 15 residues. Germline V lookup: CDR1 SGHVS, CDR2 FQNEAQ. The DNA for the CDR3 is TGTGCCAGCAGCGCCGCCGACCCGGGGAATCAGCCCCAGCATTTT. Its translation: CASSAADPGNQPQHF.

The rearrangement joins TRBV11-3 to TRBJ1-2; 9 nucleotides agree with TRBD1. Unmatched junction bases numbered 10, after V lost 3 bases and J lost 5 bases. The CDR3 has 16 amino acids. Germline CDR1 reads SGHNT; CDR2 reads YENEEA. The CDR3 loop reads CASSFPGQGFSYGYTF. Written as DNA, the CDR3 is TGTGCCAGCAGCTTTCCCGGACAGGGGTTTTCGTATGGCTACACCTTC.

This chain uses TRBV6-1 with TRBJ2-7, with 9 bases fitting TRBD2. The junction had 6 bases not matched to a gene; V was cut back by 2 bases and J by 4 bases. In germline, CDR1 is MNHNS, CDR2 SASEGT. This CDR3 spans 15 amino acids. CDR3 nucleotides: TGTGCCAGCAGTGAATTAGCGGGAGTCGAATACGAGCAGTACGTC. Translation: CASSELAGVEYEQYV.

This chain uses TRBV28 with TRBJ2-3; TRBD2 is a possible D gene (6 bases). Germline lookup yields CDR1 MDHEN and CDR2 SYDVKM. V was trimmed by 6 bases and J by 4 bases, leaving 17 bases between them. The CDR3 covers 15 residues. In DNA form, the CDR3 reads TGTGCCAGCAGCCCTGGCGGCGGGGTGGCAGATACGCAGTATTTT. Translating it yields CASSPGGGVADTQYF.

The chain joins TRBV5-4 to TRBJ2-7; the match to TRBD2 covers 7 bases. The CDR3 spans 13 residues. Trimming removed 0 bases from V and 5 bases from J; junction bases left unmatched: 2. Germline CDR1 reads SGHNT; CDR2 reads YYREEE (reference sequence). Here the CDR3 reads CASSLVLADEQYV. CDR3 nucleotide sequence: TGTGCCAGCAGCTTGGTTCTAGCGGACGAGCAGTACGTC.

This clone was counted a few times. This chain joins TRBV7-2 and TRBJ2-7, with a tentative D call TRBD2 (6 bases). V dropped 5 bases and J dropped 3 bases, with 14 bases sitting between them. The CDR3 is made up of 14 amino acids. Germline CDR1 and CDR2: SGHTA and FQGNSA. The CDR3 is CASSLNPGDYEQYV. The CDR3 bases are TGTGCCAGCAGCCTCAATCCGGGGGACTACGAGCAGTACGTC.